Each of the 2 T cell receptor beta chains below was sequenced from the same sample in a study of CD8+ T cells in alopecia areata. Reverse transcribed after extraction, RNA yielded cDNA as the sequencing template. Here immunoSEQ multiplex PCR was the method, and the copy in TCRdb shows in-frame clones only, minus some. In the table there are 170,000 or so clones, around 58% of which are singletons. Documented treatment: oral pan-JAK inhibitor, 5-10 mg twice daily. Specimen: CD8+ T cells sorted from blood, collected at week 24, from a patient treated with tofacitinib. These receptors came from a human donor with alopecia areata.

The chain carries TRBV19 and TRBJ2-2, with D possibly TRBD2 on 7 matching bases. Germline V gene data show CDR1 as LNHDA and CDR2 as SQIVND (reference sequence). V lost 7 bases and J 2 bases, leaving 17 bases between the germline ends. The CDR3 contains 16 residues. Here the CDR3 reads CASNPGGGRNTGELFF. The DNA of the CDR3 is TGTGCCAGTAACCCCGGCGGGGGCCGAAACACCGGGGAGCTGTTTTTT.

This clone has only a few counts. The chain is built from TRBV11-2 and TRBJ2-7; a possible D gene is TRBD2 (5 bases). The V and J ends lost 3 bases and 7 bases respectively, with 13 bases between them. Germline assignment: CDR1 SGHAT and CDR2 FQNNGV. The CDR3 covers 13 residues. CDR3 residues: CASSFSHQREQYF. The CDR3 DNA follows: TGTGCCAGCAGCTTTAGCCATCAGCGGGAGCAGTACTTC.